This T cell receptor beta chain was recorded in a study of control samples from healthy donors and cancer patients. This clone appeared a single time. Trimming took 5 bases from V and 1 from J; bases not matched to a gene: 10. The CDR3 covers 16 residues. CDR1 is LNHDA and CDR2 is SQIVND in the germline V gene (reference sequence). The assay was immunoSEQ multiplex PCR, and TCRdb's table has in-frame clones only and misses some. The sample lists about 160,000 clones, 85% to 95% seen once, with about 4% in the top ten. The TCR originated in a woman in her fifties or sixties in good health. This rearrangement joins TRBV19 to TRBJ2-5; 7 nucleotides line up with TRBD1. The sequencing sample was made of blood. This CDR3 reads CASSASDRVGQETQYF. The CDR3 bases are TGTGCCAGTAGTGCCAGCGACAGGGTCGGCCAAGAGACCCAGTACTTC.